The rows below give T cell receptor beta chains drawn from one sample of a study of CD8 T cells in ankylosing spondylitis. TCRdb ran MiXCR on the 5' RACE reads and lists one entry per CDR3 protein. The table lists some 240,000 distinct CDR3 sequences, 7.5% to 9% of them singletons, with around 6.8% in the top ten. The sequenced sample was blood, either unsorted or a sorted T cell fraction (not recorded which). Source of these receptors: a male donor with ankylosing spondylitis or in good health (not recorded which). Both conserved end residues are part of each CDR3. Fields, in order: V gene, J gene, clone size, D gene, CDR3 DNA, CDR3 protein. A D gene is named only where the DNA matches it firmly. The size field is filled for only some rows; it gives once, few, many or a size class.

TRBV18	TRBJ2-7	few	NA	TGTGCCAGCTCACCGGAACGGGACGGATACGAGCAGTACTTC	CASSPERDGYEQYF
TRBV11-2	TRBJ1-3	many	NA	TGTGCCAGCAGCTTTGGAAACACCATATATTTT	CASSFGNTIYF
TRBV13	TRBJ2-1	many	NA	TGTGCCAGCAGCTCCCTTGACAGATATTACAATGAGCAGTTCTTC	CASSSLDRYYNEQFF
TRBV30	TRBJ1-3	NA	NA	TGTGCCTGGAGCCGACAGAACTCTGGAAACACCATATATTTT	CAWSRQNSGNTIYF
TRBV10-3	TRBJ2-1	many	NA	TGTGCCATCAGTGACAGGGTCACCTCCAGCTCCTACAATGAGCAGTTCTTC	CAISDRVTSSSYNEQFF
TRBV7-9	TRBJ2-7	NA	NA	TGTGCCAGCAGCTTAGTCTCTGAGAAAGACGAGCAGTACTTC	CASSLVSEKDEQYF
TRBV6-5	TRBJ1-6	few	NA	TGTGCCAGCAGTTATAGAACCTATAATTCACCCCTCCACTTT	CASSYRTYNSPLHF
TRBV29-1	TRBJ1-1	many	TRBD1	TGCAGCGTGCCGGGACAGAGGAACACTGAAGCTTTCTTT	CSVPGQRNTEAFF
TRBV7-2	TRBJ1-2	few	TRBD1	TGTGCCAGCAGCTCTCGGACAGGGTCTGGCTACACCTTC	CASSSRTGSGYTF
TRBV20-1	TRBJ2-2	many	NA	TGCAGTGCTAGAGTGGGCCCGTCGGACGGGGAGCTGTTTTTT	CSARVGPSDGELFF
TRBV28	TRBJ1-5	many	NA	TGTGCCAGCAGCACACACCAACAGGGTATGAGCAATCAGCCCCAGCATTTT	CASSTHQQGMSNQPQHF
TRBV20-1	TRBJ2-2	few	TRBD1	TGCAGTGCTAGGGCAGGGGGACGGACCGGGGAGCTGTTTTTT	CSARAGGRTGELFF
TRBV19	TRBJ1-5	many	NA	TGTGCCAGTAGTATCGGCAATCAGCCCCAGCATTTT	CASSIGNQPQHF
TRBV20-1	TRBJ2-5	NA	NA	TGCAGTGCTAGAGGAACAGGCCGGGAGACCCAGTACTTC	CSARGTGRETQYF
TRBV9	TRBJ2-1	many	NA	TGTGCCAGCAGCGTAGGGGGGCCATCCTACAATGAGCAGTTCTTC	CASSVGGPSYNEQFF
TRBV12-3/TRBV12-4	TRBJ1-2	many	NA	TGTGCCAGCAGTCCGGGGGGCAACTATGGCTACACCTTC	CASSPGGNYGYTF
TRBV18	TRBJ2-5	few	NA	TGTGCCAGCTCACAGAAGACTAGGGGCCAAGAGACCCAGTACTTC	CASSQKTRGQETQYF
TRBV12-3/TRBV12-4	TRBJ1-1	NA	TRBD1	TGTGCCAGCACTCTGGACAGGTCCCGGACTGAAGCTTTCTTT	CASTLDRSRTEAFF
TRBV4-3	TRBJ2-3	NA	TRBD2	TGCGCCAGCAGCCAAGTCCCCAGCGGGGACACAGATACGCAGTATTTT	CASSQVPSGDTDTQYF
TRBV6-5	TRBJ1-2	many	NA	TGTGCCAGCAGTTACTCGTTCCGCTTAGAGTATGGCTACACCTTC	CASSYSFRLEYGYTF
TRBV5-1	TRBJ1-2	many	NA	TGCGCCAGCAGCTACACTTGGGATTCCTATGGCTACACCTTC	CASSYTWDSYGYTF
TRBV5-5	TRBJ2-7	NA	TRBD1	TGTGCCAGCAGCATCGGGACAGGCGGAGGCTACGAGCAGTACTTC	CASSIGTGGGYEQYF
TRBV12-3/TRBV12-4	TRBJ1-4	many	NA	TGTGCCAGCAGTTTAGTGGTTGGAGTTGAAAAACTGTTTTTT	CASSLVVGVEKLFF
TRBV29-1	TRBJ1-1	many	NA	TGCAGCGTTGAACGCCGACAGCTTCCTGAAGCTTTCTTT	CSVERRQLPEAFF
TRBV6-5	TRBJ2-6	NA	NA	TGTGCCAGCAGTTCCCCGGGCGCCCCTGGGGCCAACGTCCTGACTTTC	CASSSPGAPGANVLTF
TRBV10-3	TRBJ2-3	many	TRBD2	TGTGCCATCAGTGAGTCGACTAGCGGGGTAACGCAGTATTTT	CAISESTSGVTQYF